The T cell receptor beta chain described here comes from a study of cytomegalovirus exposure and HLA in healthy donors. Whole-study results and caveats: What a later analysis showed was that several of the most significant clusters appeared linked to common viral pathogens.

This clone was detected only once. What it binds is unknown. CDR3 length equals 17 residues. Per germline, CDR1 MNHNS and CDR2 SASEGT. Trimming at V came to 3 bases and at J to 6 bases, leaving 12 bases not matched to a gene. 13 Jbeta primers and 60 Vbeta primers were used for the PCR. TCRdb's copy holds only in-frame clones and misses some; the assay was immunoSEQ multiplex PCR. The data contain 200,000 or so clones, about 75% of them singletons. The sample consisted of PBMCs. The source of this sequence is a man aged 18 to 29 in good health and CMV-seronegative. The V and J genes are TRBV6-1 and TRBJ2-3, with 10 bases lining up with TRBD2. In DNA, the CDR3 is TGTGCCAGCAGTGAGTCACTAGCGGGACTCGAATCGGATACGCAGTATTTT. The encoded protein is CASSESLAGLESDTQYF.